Below, one T cell receptor (beta chain) is given with its context. Its antigen is unknown. This CDR3 has 14 residues. The V gene's germline CDR1 is SGHNT and CDR2 YYREEE (reference sequence). The J segment lost 1 base and the V segment lost 2 bases, leaving 1 base of the junction unmatched. This sample stems from a study of cytomegalovirus exposure and HLA in healthy donors. Primers for the PCR totalled 60 Vbeta and 13 Jbeta. Clones were sequenced by immunoSEQ multiplex PCR, and TCRdb holds only the in-frame ones, with some missing. Among more than 35,000 clones listed, almost 70% were seen once. The study's findings and limits: Despite most TCR sequences being rare, some public TCRs occurred in many donors. Previously analyzed data showed that most TCR beta V segments were productive at a frequency of about 87% or about 30%.

The receptor was isolated from a man aged 40-50 years in good health and CMV-seronegative. Sample: PBMCs. The V call is TRBV5-4, the J call TRBJ1-1; TRBD1 matches 8 bases. The CDR3 loop reads CASSFGTGNTEAFF. CDR3 DNA: TGTGCCAGCAGCTTTGGGACAGGGAACACTGAAGCTTTCTTT.